This TCR beta chain was identified in a study of spatial heterogeneity in lung cancer. As for the study in general: The study consistently detected more beta-chain than alpha-chain sequences. Across the raw uncorrected reads, a unique TCR and UMI combination was observed, on average, more than ten times. Study-wide results and limits: Tumor TCRs that were ubiquitous and expanded showed up in blood more at resection than follow-up.

As for this clonotype: Its antigen remains unidentified.

CDR1 is MGHDK, CDR2 SYGVNS, per germline. CDR3 length: 14 residues. V dropped 6 bases and J dropped 0 bases, with 12 bases sitting between them. Documented time point: sample taken at primary tumor resection. Whole RNA came from tumor, nontumor lung or frozen PBMC and was sequenced without being sorted. The donor population consisted of some 70 patients with untreated, early-stage non-small cell lung cancer. One entry per CDR3 protein, called by TCRdb with MiXCR from the 5' RACE reads. The table shows about 85,000 distinct CDR3 sequences, with approximately 18% occurring only once. This specimen consisted of PBMCs, obtained at surgery. The sequence was obtained from a male donor with early-stage non-small cell lung cancer. The chain employs TRBV25-1 and TRBJ2-7; perhaps D is TRBD1 or TRBD2 (6 bases each). The CDR3 reads CASRRGASSYEQYF. CDR3 coding DNA: TGTGCCAGCAGGAGGGGGGCTTCCTCCTACGAGCAGTACTTC.